The 18 T cell receptor beta chains given below trace back to one sample, sequenced in a study of T cells in Graves' hyperthyroidism and ophthalmopathy. Amplified TCR beta CDR3 regions derived from RNA transcripts. HTBI primers drove first-round RT-PCR of the TCR CDR3. A single record per CDR3 protein comes from TCRdb applying MiXCR to the multiplex PCR reads. This table holds about 400,000 distinct CDR3 sequences, 15% found once. Sequencing was performed on blood. The receptors derive from a young woman with Graves' hyperthyroidism.

The sample holds many counts of this clonotype. J is TRBJ2-1 and V is TRBV7-9; TRBD2 matches 9 bases. V lost 2 bases, J lost 6 bases, and 14 bases stayed unmatched. Germline loops: CDR1 SEHNR, CDR2 FQNEAQ (reference sequence). There are 18 residues in the CDR3. The chain's CDR3 is CASSLPSGNTQAANEQFF. The CDR3 bases are TGTGCCAGCAGCTTACCTAGCGGGAACACTCAGGCGGCCAATGAGCAGTTCTTC.

There are a few counts of this clonotype. This chain joins TRBV3-1 and TRBJ1-3; no firm D call. Germline CDR1 and CDR2: LGHDT and YNNKEL (reference sequence). Trimming removed 0 bases from V and 0 bases from J, with 9 bases in between. The CDR3 runs 16 residues. CDR3 protein: CASSQDSRSSGNTIYF. The CDR3 DNA follows: TGTGCCAGCAGCCAAGATTCCAGGAGCTCTGGAAACACCATATATTTT.

This clonotype was seen many times. This sequence joins TRBV28 and TRBJ2-7; 9 nucleotides align to TRBD2. Trimming removed 6 bases from V and 0 bases from J; junction bases left unmatched: 3. Looked up from germline, CDR1 is MDHEN and CDR2 is SYDVKM. The CDR3 runs 14 residues. This CDR3 reads CASRLAGSSYEQYF. CDR3 bases: TGTGCCAGCAGACTAGCGGGTAGCTCCTACGAGCAGTACTTC.

The genes are TRBV7-9 and TRBJ1-2, with D unresolved. The CDR3 extends over 13 amino acids. The V and J ends lost 10 bases and 4 bases respectively, with 16 bases between them. CDR1 and CDR2 from the germline V gene are SEHNR and FQNEAQ (reference sequence). The CDR3, as DNA: TGTGCCACCGGCGGCAGCAACTCCTATGGCTACACCTTC. Amino acid sequence: CATGGSNSYGYTF.

At least ten counts were recorded for this clonotype. The chain carries TRBV28 and TRBJ2-1; 11 nucleotides match TRBD2. V was clipped by 9 bases and J by 4 bases; unmatched bases: 14. Germline V gene lookup returns CDR1 MDHEN and CDR2 SYDVKM. This CDR3 comprises 17 residues. CDR3 in DNA: TGTGCCAGTACCGGGACTAGCGGAGTGGGGATTTACAATGAGCAGTTCTTC. Its translation is CASTGTSGVGIYNEQFF.

This clonotype has more than one count but fewer than ten. This chain links TRBV6-4 with TRBJ2-1, with D uncertain. CDR1 is MRHNA and CDR2 is SNTAGT in the germline V gene. CDR3 length: 16 residues. Trimming took off 4 bases at V and 0 bases at J, with 13 bases between the two ends. In nucleotides, the CDR3 is TGTGCCAGCAGTGCTGATGGACCGAGCTCCTACAATGAGCAGTTCTTC. The encoded protein is CASSADGPSSYNEQFF.

This clonotype was observed at least ten times. This chain connects TRBV11-2 to TRBJ2-3; TRBD2 matches 9 bases. V shed 5 bases and J 0 bases; nucleotides not matched to a gene: 6. Germline-derived CDR1 and CDR2 are SGHAT and FQNNGV. This CDR3 spans 16 amino acids. The CDR3 sequence: CASSPRLAVSTDTQYF. The CDR3 bases are TGTGCCAGCAGCCCCCGACTAGCGGTTAGCACAGATACGCAGTATTTT.

The V and J genes are TRBV15 and TRBJ1-2, with TRBD1 identical over 8 bases. The J segment lost 2 bases and the V segment lost 0 bases, leaving 23 bases of the junction unmatched. The germline V gene has CDR1 LNHNV and CDR2 YYDKDF (reference sequence). This CDR3 comprises 22 residues. The CDR3 here is CATSRDYSFRGRQIKENYGYTF. The CDR3 bases are TGTGCCACCAGCAGAGATTACAGTTTCAGGGGGCGGCAGATAAAGGAAAACTATGGCTACACCTTC.

The rearrangement uses TRBV7-9 and TRBJ1-3; 7 bases are a match to TRBD1. J was trimmed by 0 bases and V by 4 bases; bases with no gene match: 9. The CDR3 is 17 amino acids. Looked up from germline, CDR1 is SEHNR and CDR2 is FQNEAQ (reference sequence). CDR3 sequence: CASSSPETGTSGNTIYF. CDR3 in DNA: TGTGCCAGCAGCTCGCCTGAGACAGGGACCTCTGGAAACACCATATATTTT.

This sequence joins TRBV5-1 and TRBJ1-6, with 8 bases lining up with TRBD1. This CDR3 is 16 amino acids long. Germline V gives CDR1 SGHRS, CDR2 YFSETQ. J gave up 4 bases and V 4 bases, and 7 bases lay outside the gene matches. CDR3 sequence: CASSLTGARYNSPLHF. CDR3 DNA: TGCGCCAGCAGCCTGACAGGGGCGCGGTATAATTCACCCCTCCACTTT.

V usage is TRBV4-1 and J usage is TRBJ1-1; D unclear. The CDR3 is 17 amino acids. CDR1 MGHRA and CDR2 YSYEKL come from the germline V gene. Deletions cut 1 base from V and 2 bases from J, with 17 bases between. The CDR3 protein is CASSQVQLEVANTEAFF. The CDR3 DNA sequence: TGCGCCAGCAGCCAAGTTCAACTGGAGGTCGCAAACACTGAAGCTTTCTTT.

This clonotype was detected only a few times. V and J are TRBV6-5 and TRBJ1-5; D is undetermined. The length of the CDR3 is 15 residues. V lost 2 bases to trimming and J lost 3 bases, with 11 bases between them. The germline CDR1 and CDR2 sequences are MNHEY and SVGAGI. The CDR3 protein is CASSYNQRNNQPQHF. CDR3 in DNA: TGTGCCAGCAGTTACAACCAGAGGAACAATCAGCCCCAGCATTTT.

This clonotype was picked up a small number of times. The gene calls are TRBV20-1 and TRBJ1-5; 11 nucleotides match TRBD1. CDR1 DFQATT and CDR2 SNEGSKA come from the germline V gene (reference sequence). The CDR3 is 16 residues long. J was trimmed by 3 bases and V by 5 bases; bases with no gene match: 9. The CDR3 protein is CSARGRDRGYNQPQHF. In DNA form, the CDR3 reads TGCAGTGCTCGGGGCCGGGACAGGGGGTACAATCAGCCCCAGCATTTT.

This clonotype was counted a few times. The chain is built from TRBV4-2 and TRBJ2-5; TRBD2 is a possible D gene (5 bases). CDR1 and CDR2 from the germline V gene are LGHNA and YNFKEQ. Trimming removed 1 base at V and 3 bases at J, with 9 bases between. This CDR3 spans 14 amino acids. The DNA for the CDR3 is TGTGCCAGCAGCCAAGGGGGTAGCGAAGAGACCCAGTACTTC. Protein product: CASSQGGSEETQYF.

This clonotype has a handful of counts. The CDR3 loop reads CASSFYDSNYEQYF. The CDR3 DNA reads TGTGCCAGCAGTTTCTATGACTCAAACTACGAGCAGTACTTC. V and J are TRBV27 and TRBJ2-7; no clear D gene. The CDR3 is made up of 14 amino acids. Per germline, CDR1 MNHEY and CDR2 SMNVEV (reference sequence). Trimming removed 3 bases from V and 3 bases from J, with 12 bases in between.

This clonotype was recorded a few times. V usage is TRBV15 and J usage is TRBJ2-2, with D uncertain. Germline V gene lookup returns CDR1 LNHNV and CDR2 YYDKDF (reference sequence). The CDR3 contains 13 residues. V lost 7 bases and J lost 0, with 6 bases in between. The CDR3 reads CATTESNTGELFF. In DNA form, the CDR3 reads TGTGCCACCACAGAGTCGAACACCGGGGAGCTGTTTTTT.

This clonotype was seen a handful of times. The chain is built from TRBV3-1 and TRBJ2-2; 9 nucleotides align to TRBD1. The CDR3 totals 16 residues. The germline V gene has CDR1 LGHDT and CDR2 YNNKEL (reference sequence). With 4 bases clipped from V and 3 bases from J, the junction kept 6 bases outside the gene matches. The CDR3 region is CASSPLRTGDTGELFF. CDR3 DNA: TGTGCCAGCAGCCCTTTGCGGACAGGGGACACCGGGGAGCTGTTTTTT.

Many counts were recorded for this clonotype. V gene TRBV5-1 combines with J gene TRBJ2-7, with 10 positions matching TRBD2. This CDR3 is built from 16 residues. In germline, CDR1 is SGHRS, CDR2 YFSETQ. Trimming at V came to 0 bases and at J to 5 bases, leaving 8 bases not matched to a gene. DNA of the CDR3: TGCGCCAGCAGCTTGGGGGGCCGCGGACTAGCGGACGAGCAGTACTTC. It is translated as CASSLGGRGLADEQYF.